What follows are 30 T cell receptor beta chains derived from one specimen sequenced in a study of early T cells in non-severe SARS-CoV-2 infection. One entry per CDR3 protein results from TCRdb running MiXCR on the 5' RACE reads. The sample carries 30,000 to 35,000 distinct CDR3 sequences, 5.7% recorded once. Sequences were obtained from whole blood. These receptors all stem from an adult who was a healthcare worker with PCR-confirmed SARS-CoV-2 infection or an uninfected control (not recorded which).

At least ten counts were recorded for this clonotype. The chain employs TRBV27 and TRBJ2-1; 9 positions match TRBD2. The CDR3 totals 15 residues. Germline V lookup: CDR1 MNHEY, CDR2 SMNVEV (reference sequence). The trim removed 8 bases at V and 6 bases at J, leaving 11 bases unmatched. The CDR3 here is CASCHTSGRVNEQFF. CDR3 bases: TGTGCCAGCTGTCACACTAGCGGGCGGGTCAATGAGCAGTTCTTC.

The gene calls are TRBV4-2 and TRBJ2-7; no reliable D call. Between the trimmed V and J ends, which lost 0 bases and 1 base, there was a span of 7 bases. Germline lookup yields CDR1 LGHNA and CDR2 YNFKEQ. The CDR3 contains 14 residues. CDR3 DNA: TGTGCCAGCAGCCAAGAGCAAAAATCCTACGAGCAGTACTTC. Encoded protein: CASSQEQKSYEQYF.

This clonotype has at least ten counts. The chain employs TRBV7-9 and TRBJ2-7; D gene uncertain. The length of the CDR3 is 14 residues. The V end lost 1 base, the J end lost 6 bases, and 13 bases lay between the germline ends. Germline-derived CDR1 and CDR2 are SEHNR and FQNEAQ (reference sequence). The CDR3 reads CASSLVGIAFEQYV. CDR3 sequence (DNA): TGTGCCAGCAGCTTAGTGGGTATCGCGTTCGAGCAGTACGTC.

Ten or more counts support this clonotype. The CDR3 DNA reads as TGTGCCAGCAGCCAAGACGGTGGTCTAGCGGGGCAAGAGACCCAGTACTTC. The encoded protein is CASSQDGGLAGQETQYF. This chain uses TRBV4-2 with TRBJ2-5, with TRBD2 matching 9 bases. The germline V gene has CDR1 LGHNA and CDR2 YNFKEQ. V shed 0 bases, J shed 2 bases, and the junction held 7 bases outside the gene matches. CDR3 length equals 17 residues.

This clonotype was counted at least ten times. The V and J genes are TRBV11-2 and TRBJ2-5; D not resolved. Trimming stripped 7 bases from V and 7 bases from J, with 16 bases between. CDR1 SGHAT and CDR2 FQNNGV come from the germline V gene. The CDR3 sequence is 13 residues long. CDR3 protein: CASKISGVGTQYF. The CDR3 DNA reads TGTGCCAGCAAGATATCCGGAGTGGGGACCCAGTACTTC.

This rearrangement joins TRBV7-7 to TRBJ2-1, with D possibly being TRBD1 or TRBD2 (5 bases each). V was pared by 1 base and J by 9 bases, with 16 bases between. The germline V gene encodes CDR1 SSHAT and CDR2 FNYEAQ (reference sequence). This CDR3 contains 15 residues. The CDR3 here is CASSLGLSGLGEQFF. The DNA of the CDR3 is TGTGCCAGCAGCTTAGGGTTGTCGGGGCTTGGTGAGCAGTTCTTC.

This clonotype was seen a few times. V usage is TRBV7-9 and J usage is TRBJ1-1; possible D gene TRBD1, 5 bases. V was trimmed by 3 bases and J by 5 bases, leaving 22 bases between them. This CDR3 region has 17 residues. From germline, CDR1 is SEHNR and CDR2 FQNEAQ (reference sequence). CDR3 region: CASSLDGHHPGGTEAFF. CDR3 nucleotide sequence: TGTGCCAGCAGCTTGGACGGACACCACCCCGGGGGGACTGAAGCTTTCTTT.

This clonotype was detected many times. This chain uses TRBV6-5 with TRBJ1-2, with TRBD1 as a possible D gene (6 bases). CDR1 and CDR2 from the germline V gene are MNHEY and SVGAGI. Trimming cost V 7 bases and J 4 bases, with 13 bases left between them. CDR3 length: 13 residues. Written as DNA, the CDR3 is TGTGCCAGCACCCGGGGGCCTGGCTATGGCTACACCTTC. Protein: CASTRGPGYGYTF.

This clonotype was seen repeatedly, ten times or more. V is TRBV15 and J is TRBJ1-1; perhaps TRBD1 as D (5 bases). Germline loops: CDR1 LNHNV, CDR2 YYDKDF (reference sequence). The CDR3 totals 14 residues. V lost 1 base to trimming and J lost 11 bases, with 17 bases between them. This CDR3 reads CATSRGPSGFMAFF. For the CDR3, the DNA is TGTGCCACCAGCAGAGGCCCCTCAGGGTTTATGGCTTTCTTT.

In its sample, this clonotype is medium-sized. This chain links TRBV20-1 with TRBJ2-3, with a tentative D call TRBD2 (5 bases). Germline CDR1 DFQATT, CDR2 SNEGSKA (reference sequence). This CDR3 is built from 14 residues. V shed 6 bases and J shed 4 bases, with 17 bases lying between them. The DNA for the CDR3 is TGCAGTGCGGAGAGGGCGTCCCCAGCAGATACGCAGTATTTT. Residues: CSAERASPADTQYF.

This clonotype was recorded at least ten times. The V gene is TRBV6-5, the J gene TRBJ2-3, with a weak D call TRBD2 (5 bases). Trimming removed 1 base at V and 0 bases at J, with 8 bases between. The germline V gene encodes CDR1 MNHEY and CDR2 SVGAGI. This CDR3 contains 15 residues. Here the CDR3 reads CASSYFRTSTDTQYF. The CDR3 nucleotides read TGTGCCAGCAGTTACTTCCGGACTAGCACAGATACGCAGTATTTT.

This clonotype was observed at least ten times. The gene calls are TRBV19 and TRBJ1-5; possible D gene TRBD1, 6 bases. The CDR3 sequence is 14 residues long. The V gene's germline CDR1 is LNHDA and CDR2 SQIVND (reference sequence). The V and J ends lost 3 bases and 0 bases respectively, with 6 bases between them. In nucleotides, the CDR3 is TGTGCCAGTAGTATGGGACATAGCAATCAGCCCCAGCATTTT. It yields the protein CASSMGHSNQPQHF.

This clonotype was counted at least ten times. This rearrangement joins TRBV7-2 to TRBJ2-3, with TRBD2 matching 8 bases. Germline trimming cut 5 bases from V and 5 bases from J; bases unmatched to any gene: 3. Germline CDR1 is SGHTA and CDR2 is FQGNSA. This CDR3 is 13 amino acids long. CDR3 residues: CASSAGTRDTQYF. The CDR3 DNA reads as TGTGCCAGCAGCGCCGGGACTAGAGATACGCAGTATTTT.

This clonotype was counted many times. This chain joins TRBV6-1 and TRBJ2-3, with 8 bases that match TRBD2. J was trimmed by 4 bases and V by 6 bases; bases with no gene match: 9. This CDR3 has 15 residues. Per germline, CDR1 MNHNS and CDR2 SASEGT. The CDR3 protein is CASRLSGSGADTQYF. DNA of the CDR3: TGTGCCAGCAGACTCAGCGGGAGTGGCGCAGATACGCAGTATTTT.

In this sample, this clonotype turned up many times. The V call is TRBV4-2, the J call TRBJ2-6; D not certain. Germline CDR1 and CDR2: LGHNA and YNFKEQ. The CDR3 length is 16 residues. The ends were cut back, 1 base at V and 3 bases at J, with 10 bases in the middle. As DNA, the CDR3 is TGTGCCAGCAGCCAAGTTGGGGTTGATGGGGCCAACGTCCTGACTTTC. Translated, it gives CASSQVGVDGANVLTF.

This clonotype was observed many times. CDR3 residues: CASSRQGRTEAFF. The CDR3 DNA sequence: TGTGCCAGCAGCCGTCAAGGGCGAACTGAAGCTTTCTTT. The gene calls are TRBV7-6 and TRBJ1-1, with D unresolved. V was cut by 5 bases and J by 5 bases, with 12 bases left in between. The CDR3 sequence is 13 residues long. Germline CDR1 is SGHVS and CDR2 is FNYEAQ.

This clonotype has ten or more counts. CDR3 nucleotides: TGCAGTGCCCCACAGGCGGGGCGGGAAAAACTGTTTTTT. This sequence encodes CSAPQAGREKLFF. The chain employs TRBV20-1 and TRBJ1-4; possibly TRBD1 for D (5 bases). Deletions cut 6 bases from V and 8 bases from J, with 16 bases between. The CDR3 spans 13 residues. From germline, CDR1 is DFQATT and CDR2 SNEGSKA (reference sequence).

The genes are TRBV6-2 or TRBV6-3 and TRBJ1-1, with TRBD1 as a possible D gene (5 bases). Trimming took off 2 bases at V and 3 bases at J, with 10 bases between the two ends. CDR3 length: 14 amino acids. Germline V gives CDR1 MNHEY, CDR2 SVGEGT. The CDR3 loop is CASSYGTTDTEAFF. CDR3 sequence (DNA): TGTGCCAGCAGTTACGGGACGACGGACACTGAAGCTTTCTTT.

The sample holds many counts of this clonotype. The V gene is TRBV4-3, the J gene TRBJ2-6; D is ambiguous. V shed 4 bases and J shed 4 bases, with 8 bases lying between them. The germline CDR1 and CDR2 sequences are LGHNA and YSLEER. The CDR3 runs 14 residues. The CDR3 DNA follows: TGCGCCAGCAGCCCTGAGTTAGGGGCCAACGTCCTGACTTTC. Translated, it gives CASSPELGANVLTF.

This clonotype appeared many times. The rearrangement links TRBV7-2 to TRBJ2-7; D might be TRBD2 (6 bases). Trimming pared 3 bases from V and 0 bases from J, leaving 12 bases between. Germline V CDR1 and CDR2: SGHTA, FQGNSA. The CDR3 has 15 amino acids. The CDR3 loop reads CASSLRGSSSYEQYF. The CDR3 DNA is TGTGCCAGCAGCTTGCGGGGATCCAGCTCCTACGAGCAGTACTTC.

The V gene is TRBV5-1, the J gene TRBJ2-1; the D is unclear. The CDR3 length is 15 residues. Per germline, CDR1 SGHRS and CDR2 YFSETQ. V was trimmed by 0 bases and J by 8 bases, leaving 15 bases between them. The CDR3 is CASSLVGQGIHEQFF. The CDR3 region has the DNA TGCGCCAGCAGCTTGGTGGGCCAAGGGATCCATGAGCAGTTCTTC.

This clonotype was observed many times. This rearrangement joins TRBV29-1 to TRBJ2-5; perhaps TRBD1 as D (6 bases). V was cut by 5 bases and J by 3 bases, with 13 bases left in between. The CDR3 has 13 amino acids. Germline V CDR1 and CDR2: SQVTM, ANQGSEA. The CDR3 loop reads CSVRQGNEETQYF. CDR3 in DNA: TGCAGCGTTCGTCAGGGGAATGAAGAGACCCAGTACTTC. The full variable domain, completed using reference TRBV29-1 and TRBJ2-5, is SAVISQKPSRDICQRGTSLTIQCQVDSQVTMMFWYRQQPGQSLTLIATANQGSEATYESGFVIDKFPISRPNLTFSTLTVSNMSPEDSSIYLCSVRQGNEETQYFGPGTRLLVL.

This clonotype showed up many times. The rearrangement uses TRBV12-3 or TRBV12-4 and TRBJ1-5; D not certain. This CDR3 has 13 residues. V was shortened by 1 base and J by 7 bases, with 8 bases between the two germline ends. This CDR3 reads CASSLGFAQPQHF. In nucleotides, the CDR3 is TGTGCCAGCAGTTTAGGTTTTGCCCAGCCCCAGCATTTT.

This chain uses TRBV28 with TRBJ1-6; weak D call: TRBD1 (5 bases). The V and J ends lost 2 bases and 13 bases respectively, with 18 bases between them. CDR1 MDHEN and CDR2 SYDVKM come from the germline V gene. The CDR3 consists of 15 residues. CDR3 residues: CASSLARDPPSPLHF. The DNA for the CDR3 is TGTGCCAGCAGTTTAGCCCGGGACCCTCCTTCCCCCCTCCACTTT.

This clonotype has ten or more counts. The rearrangement uses TRBV27 and TRBJ2-3; possibly TRBD1 for D (6 bases). The CDR3 extends over 13 amino acids. V gave up 5 bases and J gave up 4 bases, with 10 bases separating them. The V gene's germline CDR1 is MNHEY and CDR2 SMNVEV (reference sequence). The CDR3 spells CASSPRGSDTQYF. The CDR3 DNA sequence: TGTGCCAGCAGTCCCAGGGGCTCAGATACGCAGTATTTT.

There are many counts of this clonotype. The chain recombines TRBV7-2 with TRBJ1-2; tentative D call: TRBD1 (6 bases). The CDR3 covers 14 residues. Germline V CDR1 and CDR2: SGHTA, FQGNSA. V gave up 5 bases and J gave up 8 bases, with 18 bases separating them. This chain's CDR3 is CASSHLRQAGGYTF. The DNA of the CDR3 is TGTGCCAGCAGCCACCTCAGACAGGCTGGCGGCTACACCTTC.

The chain is built from TRBV11-2 and TRBJ2-1; 7 bases are shared with TRBD2. Unmatched junction bases numbered 8, after V lost 3 bases and J lost 9 bases. Per the germline V gene, CDR1 is SGHAT and CDR2 is FQNNGV. This CDR3 has 14 amino acids. The CDR3 nucleotides are TGTGCCAGCAGCTTGGGAGGAGCGGGACGTGAGCAGTTCTTC. The encoded protein is CASSLGGAGREQFF.

This clonotype turned up a few times. This may come from a read error, since a much larger clone is one base off. The chain recombines TRBV7-2 with TRBJ2-7; D ambiguous. CDR3 length: 13 residues. The V gene's germline CDR1 is SGHTA and CDR2 FQGNSA. V lost 0 bases and J lost 3, with 6 bases in between. CDR3 region: CASSLASSYEQYV. The CDR3 nucleotides are TGTGCCAGCAGCTTAGCTAGCAGCTACGAGCAGTACGTC.

J is TRBJ2-5 and V is TRBV5-4; D call uncertain. The CDR3 contains 13 residues. Germline V gene lookup returns CDR1 SGHNT and CDR2 YYREEE (reference sequence). V shed 4 bases and J shed 5 bases, with 12 bases lying between them. CDR3 bases: TGTGCCAGCAGCCGATGGGGTTCGGAGACCCAGTACTTC. Translated: CASSRWGSETQYF.

This clonotype was observed many times. The chain has TRBV7-2 and TRBJ2-7, with D maybe TRBD1 (6 bases). Germline V CDR1 and CDR2: SGHTA, FQGNSA. Trimming removed 4 bases from V and 0 bases from J, with 13 bases in between. This CDR3 is built from 15 residues. DNA for the CDR3: TGTGCCAGCAGCTCCACAGGGAGCAGCTCCTACGAGCAGTACTTC. Amino acid sequence: CASSSTGSSSYEQYF.